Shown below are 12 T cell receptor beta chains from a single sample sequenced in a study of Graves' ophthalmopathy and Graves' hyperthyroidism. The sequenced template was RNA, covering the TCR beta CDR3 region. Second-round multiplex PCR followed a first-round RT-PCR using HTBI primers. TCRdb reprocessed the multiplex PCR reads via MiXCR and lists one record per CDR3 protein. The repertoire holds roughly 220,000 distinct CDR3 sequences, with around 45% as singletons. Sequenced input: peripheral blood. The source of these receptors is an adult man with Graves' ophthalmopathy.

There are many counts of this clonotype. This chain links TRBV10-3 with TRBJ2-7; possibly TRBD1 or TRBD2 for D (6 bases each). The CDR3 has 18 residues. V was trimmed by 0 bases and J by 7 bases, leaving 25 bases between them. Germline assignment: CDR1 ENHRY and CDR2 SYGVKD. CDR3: CAISESTGANPTGKEQYF. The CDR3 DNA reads TGTGCCATCAGTGAGTCGACGGGGGCCAACCCTACAGGGAAAGAGCAGTACTTC.

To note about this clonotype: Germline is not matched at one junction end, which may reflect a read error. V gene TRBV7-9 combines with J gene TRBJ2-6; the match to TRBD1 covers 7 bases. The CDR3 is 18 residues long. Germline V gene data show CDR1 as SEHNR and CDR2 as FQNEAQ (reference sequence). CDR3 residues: CASSRAGGSLSGANVLTF. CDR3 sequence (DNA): TGCGCCAGCAGCCGAGCAGGGGGATCACTCTCTGGGGCCAACGTCCTGACTTTC.

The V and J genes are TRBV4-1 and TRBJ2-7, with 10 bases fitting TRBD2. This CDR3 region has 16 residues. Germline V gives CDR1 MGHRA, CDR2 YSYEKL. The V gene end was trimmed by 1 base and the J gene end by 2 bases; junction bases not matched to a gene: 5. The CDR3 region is CASSQVGTSATYEQYF. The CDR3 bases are TGCGCCAGCAGCCAAGTAGGGACTAGCGCAACCTACGAGCAGTACTTC.

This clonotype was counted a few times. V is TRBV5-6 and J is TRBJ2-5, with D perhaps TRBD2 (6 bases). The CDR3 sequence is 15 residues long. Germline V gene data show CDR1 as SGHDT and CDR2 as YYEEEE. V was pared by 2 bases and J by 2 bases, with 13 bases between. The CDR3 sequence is CASSFGSHGQETQYF. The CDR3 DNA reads TGTGCCAGCAGCTTCGGGAGTCATGGACAAGAGACCCAGTACTTC. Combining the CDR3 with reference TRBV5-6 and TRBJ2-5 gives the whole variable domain DAGVTQSPTHLIKTRGQQVTLRCSPKSGHDTVSWYQQALGQGPQFIFQYYEEEERQRGNFPDRFSGHQFPNYSSELNVNALLLGDSALYLCASSFGSHGQETQYFGPGTRLLVL.

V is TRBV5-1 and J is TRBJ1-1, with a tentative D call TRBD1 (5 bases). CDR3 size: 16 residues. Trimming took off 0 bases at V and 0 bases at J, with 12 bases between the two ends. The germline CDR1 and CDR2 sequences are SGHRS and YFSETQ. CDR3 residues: CASSLGQSYMNTEAFF. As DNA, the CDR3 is TGCGCCAGCAGCTTGGGACAGTCTTACATGAACACTGAAGCTTTCTTT.

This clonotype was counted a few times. The CDR3 loop is CASSSGTSGLELFF. CDR3 DNA: TGTGCCAGCAGCTCCGGGACTAGCGGTCTCGAGCTGTTTTTT. The rearrangement links TRBV7-3 to TRBJ2-2; 11 bases agree with TRBD2. J lost 11 bases, V lost 4 bases, and 6 bases had no gene match. The CDR3 length is 14 residues. Germline CDR1 and CDR2: SGHTA and FQGTGA.

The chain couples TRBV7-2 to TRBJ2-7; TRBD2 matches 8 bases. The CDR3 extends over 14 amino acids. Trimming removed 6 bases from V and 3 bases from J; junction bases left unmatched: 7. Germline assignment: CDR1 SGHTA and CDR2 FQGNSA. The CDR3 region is CASSLERENYEQYF. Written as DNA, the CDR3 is TGTGCCAGCAGTTTGGAGCGGGAGAACTACGAGCAGTACTTC.

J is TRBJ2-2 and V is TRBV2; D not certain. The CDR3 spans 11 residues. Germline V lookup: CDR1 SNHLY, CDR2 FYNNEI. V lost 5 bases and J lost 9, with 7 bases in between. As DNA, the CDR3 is TGTGCCAGCAGTTCGTATAGGGAGCTGTTTTTT. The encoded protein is CASSSYRELFF.

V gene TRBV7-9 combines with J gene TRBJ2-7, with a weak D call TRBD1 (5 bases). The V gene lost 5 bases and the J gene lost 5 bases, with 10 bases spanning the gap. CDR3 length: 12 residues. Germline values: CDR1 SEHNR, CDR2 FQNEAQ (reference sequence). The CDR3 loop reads CASSHATDEQYF. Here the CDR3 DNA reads TGTGCCAGCAGCCATGCGACAGACGAGCAGTACTTC.

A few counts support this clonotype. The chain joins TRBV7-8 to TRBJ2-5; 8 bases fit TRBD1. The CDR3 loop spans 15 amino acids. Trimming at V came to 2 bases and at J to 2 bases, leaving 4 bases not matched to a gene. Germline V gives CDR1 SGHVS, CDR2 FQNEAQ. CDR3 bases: TGTGCCAGCAGCTTAAGGGGACAGGTTCAAGAGACCCAGTACTTC. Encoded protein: CASSLRGQVQETQYF. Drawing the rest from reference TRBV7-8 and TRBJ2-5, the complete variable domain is GAGVSQSPRYKVAKRGQDVALRCDPISGHVSLFWYQQALGQGPEFLTYFQNEAQLDKSGLPSDRFFAERPEGSVSTLKIQRTQQEDSAVYLCASSLRGQVQETQYFGPGTRLLVL.

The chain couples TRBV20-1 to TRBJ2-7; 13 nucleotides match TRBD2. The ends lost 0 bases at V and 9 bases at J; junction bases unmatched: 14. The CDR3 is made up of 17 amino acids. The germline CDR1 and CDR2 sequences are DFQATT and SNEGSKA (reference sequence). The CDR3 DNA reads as TGCAGTGCTAGAGATGGGCGGCTGGGACTAGCGGGATCCGGGCAGTACTTC. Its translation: CSARDGRLGLAGSGQYF.

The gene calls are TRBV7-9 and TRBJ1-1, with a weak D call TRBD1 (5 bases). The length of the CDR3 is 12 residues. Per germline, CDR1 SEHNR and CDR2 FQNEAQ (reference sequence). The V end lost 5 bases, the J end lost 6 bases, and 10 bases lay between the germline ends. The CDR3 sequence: CASSDQGPEAFF. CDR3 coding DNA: TGTGCCAGCAGCGACCAGGGTCCTGAAGCTTTCTTT.